A selection of T cell receptor beta chains follows, all from one sample in a study of blood T cell repertoires in COVID-19. Here immunoSEQ multiplex PCR was the method, and the copy in TCRdb shows in-frame clones only, minus some. This sample has 100,000 to 150,000 clones, with roughly 88% found just once. What was sequenced was peripheral blood. These receptors were collected from an elderly woman with acute or convalescent COVID-19. Each CDR3 is given with its conserved first and last residue. A D gene is named only where the DNA matches it firmly. Some rows mark clone size as missing; the rest say once, few, many or name a class of expanded clone.

NA	TRBV4-1	NA	TRBJ2-3	TGCGCCAGCAGCCAGAAAGCCAGCCGGGGTAGCGCAGATACGCAGTATTTT	CASSQKASRGSADTQYF
NA	TRBV7-2	TRBD2	TRBJ2-1	TGTGCCAGCAGCTCCCAAGGGGTGGGAGGGGCCCACAATGAGCAGTTCTTC	CASSSQGVGGAHNEQFF
NA	TRBV29-1	TRBD1	TRBJ2-1	TGCAGCGTTGAAGGAAGACAGGGGGCCCCCTACAATGAGCAGTTCTTC	CSVEGRQGAPYNEQFF
NA	TRBV20-1	NA	TRBJ2-7	TGCAGTGCTAGTGTCCTCTACGAGCAGTACTTC	CSASVLYEQYF
NA	TRBV3-1/TRBV3-2	NA	TRBJ2-7	TGTGCCAGCAGCCAAGATCCAGGGGACGAGCAGTACTTC	CASSQDPGDEQYF
NA	TRBV7-3	NA	TRBJ2-2	TGTGCCAGCAGCACGACAGGAAACACCGGGGAGCTGTTTTTT	CASSTTGNTGELFF
NA	TRBV28	NA	TRBJ1-5	TGTGCCAGCAGTTCTCAGGGGTACAATCAGCCCCAGCATTTT	CASSSQGYNQPQHF
NA	TRBV3-1/TRBV3-2	NA	TRBJ2-3	TGTGCCAGCAGCTCCCGTGCGGGCCCCCTTACTACGCAGTATTTT	CASSSRAGPLTTQYF
NA	TRBV9	TRBD1	TRBJ2-7	TGTGCCAGCAGCGCTACCGGGACAGGGCATCTCGAGCAGTACTTC	CASSATGTGHLEQYF
once	TRBV10-3	NA	TRBJ2-2	TGTGCCATCAGCCTGACAGAAAACACCGGGGAGCTGTTTTTT	CAISLTENTGELFF
NA	TRBV20-1	NA	TRBJ1-1	TGCAGTGCTCCATTTTACACTGAAGCTTTCTTT	CSAPFYTEAFF
NA	TRBV3-1/TRBV3-2	TRBD2	TRBJ2-3	TGTGCCAGCAGCCAAGCGACTAGCGGGAGTCGTTGGTATTTT	CASSQATSGSRWYF
NA	TRBV28	TRBD2	TRBJ2-1	TGTGCCAGCAAGCTAGCGGGAGATTACAATGAGCAGTTCTTC	CASKLAGDYNEQFF
NA	TRBV24-1	NA	TRBJ2-7	TGTGCCATTCCCCAGGGCCCCTACGAGCAGTACTTC	CAIPQGPYEQYF
NA	TRBV9	NA	TRBJ2-2	TGTGCCAGCTCCACGGCGGGAACCACCGGGGAGCTGTTTTTT	CASSTAGTTGELFF
NA	TRBV29-1	TRBD1	TRBJ2-5	TGCAGCGTTGGGGACAGAGCCAAGACCCAGTACTTC	CSVGDRAKTQYF
once	TRBV24-1	NA	TRBJ2-3	TGTGCCACCAGCAGGCGTGGCACAGATACGCAGTATTTT	CATSRRGTDTQYF
NA	TRBV2	NA	TRBJ1-2	TGTGCCAGCAGTGCAGGATCCTCCTATGGCTACACCTTC	CASSAGSSYGYTF
NA	TRBV20-1	TRBD2	TRBJ2-7	TGCAGTGCTAGTAGCGGGGGGCCATTCTACGAGCAGTACTTC	CSASSGGPFYEQYF
few	TRBV4-2	TRBD1	TRBJ1-2	TGTGCCAGCAGCCAGGGGGGGACAGGGGCGGATGGCTACACCTTC	CASSQGGTGADGYTF
once	TRBV25-1	TRBD2	TRBJ2-1	TGTGCCAGCAGTGAGGGGGGGAGGAATGAGCAGTTCTTC	CASSEGGRNEQFF
NA	TRBV7-9	TRBD1	TRBJ1-5	TGTGCCAGCAGCTTAGGGACAGGGGCCCCCAATCAGCCCCAGCATTTT	CASSLGTGAPNQPQHF
NA	TRBV29-1	NA	TRBJ2-3	TGCAGCGTTGGGTGGCAAAAAAACACAGATACGCAGTATTTT	CSVGWQKNTDTQYF
NA	TRBV5-1	TRBD2	TRBJ2-5	TGCGCCAGCAGCTGGGGGCTAGCGGGAGGGGAGACCCAGTACTTC	CASSWGLAGGETQYF
NA	TRBV6-1	NA	TRBJ2-7	TGTGCCAGCAGTGTCCTCAAGGGGGAGTGGCGATCCTACGAGCAGTACTTC	CASSVLKGEWRSYEQYF
NA	TRBV5-6	TRBD1	TRBJ1-6	TGTGCCAGCAGGGGACAGGGAAGGGATTCACCCCTCCACTTT	CASRGQGRDSPLHF
NA	TRBV21-1	NA	TRBJ1-5	TGTGCCAGCTTCTCGTCGGGCTGGGAGCATCAGCCCCAGCATTTT	CASFSSGWEHQPQHF
NA	TRBV7-5	NA	TRBJ1-5	TGTGTCAGAAGCCAGGGCTTCAATCAGCCCCAGCATTTT	CVRSQGFNQPQHF
once	TRBV4-2	TRBD2	TRBJ2-7	TGTGCCAGCAGCAAGGGGACTATGTCTTACGAGCAGTACTTC	CASSKGTMSYEQYF
NA	TRBV19	TRBD1	TRBJ1-3	TGTGCCAGTAGTTTCCTGGGACAGGGAAACACCATATATTTT	CASSFLGQGNTIYF
once	TRBV11-2	NA	TRBJ2-1	TGTGCCAGCCGAATTAGGGGTTACAATGAGCAGTTCTTC	CASRIRGYNEQFF
few	TRBV4-2	NA	TRBJ1-6	TGTGCCAGCAGCCAACAGGGAAGCGCGACACCCCTCCACTTT	CASSQQGSATPLHF
NA	TRBV6-5	NA	TRBJ1-2	TGTGCCAGCACTAGAGGGGGGGATGGCTACACCTTC	CASTRGGDGYTF
NA	TRBV7-9	NA	TRBJ2-5	TGTGCCAGCAGCTTCCTAGCGTTAGAGACCCAGTACTTC	CASSFLALETQYF
once	TRBV20-1	NA	TRBJ2-7	TGCAGTGCTAGTCCCTGGAGCTACGAGCAGTACTTC	CSASPWSYEQYF
NA	TRBV7-9	TRBD2	TRBJ2-1	TGTGCCAGCAGCTTAGGAAGGACTAGCGGGAGCCGTGAGCAGTTCTTC	CASSLGRTSGSREQFF
NA	TRBV7-7	TRBD2	TRBJ2-1	TGTGCCAGCAGCTTAACTTTTGTAGCGGGGGGGCCAAAGCGACACGATGAGCAGTTCTTC	CASSLTFVAGGPKRHDEQFF
NA	TRBV2	NA	TRBJ2-7	TGTGCCGGTTCTTTAGAGGCTAGGACCTACGAGCAGTACTTC	CAGSLEARTYEQYF
NA	TRBV4-1	NA	TRBJ2-7	TGCGCCAGCAGCCAAAGCCGGGGTTCTTACGAGCAGTACTTC	CASSQSRGSYEQYF
few	TRBV7-8	TRBD1	TRBJ2-6	TGTGCCAGCGATACAGGGGGGAGGCGCGGGGCCAACGTCCTGACTTTC	CASDTGGRRGANVLTF
NA	TRBV10-2	NA	TRBJ1-5	TGCGCCAGCAGTGAGGGGGGGAAAAGGATCAGGGAAGTTAGCAATCAGCCCCAGCATTTT	CASSEGGKRIREVSNQPQHF
NA	TRBV5-1	TRBD1	TRBJ2-7	TGCGCCAGCAGCTGGACAGGGGGGGGCGAGCAGTACTTC	CASSWTGGGEQYF
NA	TRBV5-1	TRBD1	TRBJ1-2	TGCGCCAGCAGCTCGGGACAGGCACCGCCGAACTATGGCTACACCTTC	CASSSGQAPPNYGYTF
NA	TRBV10-3	NA	TRBJ1-1	TGTGCCATCAGTGAGACAATTAACACTGAAGCTTTCTTT	CAISETINTEAFF
NA	TRBV7-3	NA	TRBJ1-5	TGTGCCAGCAGCTTAGGTCTAAATCAGCCCCAGCATTTT	CASSLGLNQPQHF
NA	TRBV7-9	NA	TRBJ1-6	TGTGCCAGCAGCTTATCGGGGGATAATTCACCCCTCCACTTT	CASSLSGDNSPLHF
NA	TRBV24-1	TRBD1	TRBJ2-4	TGTGCCACCAGTAAATCCGGACAGGGTTTCATTCAGTACTTC	CATSKSGQGFIQYF
NA	TRBV27	NA	TRBJ2-1	TGTGCCAGCAGATTACAGGACTACAATGAGCAGTTCTTC	CASRLQDYNEQFF
NA	TRBV18	TRBD1	TRBJ2-5	TGTGCCAGCTCGCCGGACAGGGCCCAAGAGACCCAGTACTTC	CASSPDRAQETQYF
NA	TRBV29-1	TRBD2	TRBJ2-1	TGCAGCGTTGAAGGGCGGACTAGCGGGAGTAATGAGCAGTTCTTC	CSVEGRTSGSNEQFF
NA	TRBV19	TRBD1	TRBJ2-1	TGTGCCAGTAGCGATACCGGGACAGAAAACTACAATGAGCAGTTCTTC	CASSDTGTENYNEQFF